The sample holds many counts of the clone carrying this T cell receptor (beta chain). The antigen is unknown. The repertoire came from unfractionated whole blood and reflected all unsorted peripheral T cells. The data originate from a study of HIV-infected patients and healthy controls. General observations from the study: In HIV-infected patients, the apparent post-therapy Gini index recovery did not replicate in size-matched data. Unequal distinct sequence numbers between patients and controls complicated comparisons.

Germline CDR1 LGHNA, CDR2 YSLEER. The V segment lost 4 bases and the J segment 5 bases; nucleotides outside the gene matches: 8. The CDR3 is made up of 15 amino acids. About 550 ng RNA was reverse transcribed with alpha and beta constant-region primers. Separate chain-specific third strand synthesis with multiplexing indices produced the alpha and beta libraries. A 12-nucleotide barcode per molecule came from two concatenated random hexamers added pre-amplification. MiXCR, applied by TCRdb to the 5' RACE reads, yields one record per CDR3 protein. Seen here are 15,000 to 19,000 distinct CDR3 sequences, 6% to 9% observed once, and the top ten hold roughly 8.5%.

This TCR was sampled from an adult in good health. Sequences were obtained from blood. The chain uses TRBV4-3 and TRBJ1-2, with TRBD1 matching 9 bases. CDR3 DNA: TGCGCCAGCAGCCGGGACAGGGAGGCCTTTTATGGCTACACCTTC. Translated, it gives CASSRDREAFYGYTF.